This T cell receptor (beta chain) was recorded in a study of blood T cell repertoires in COVID-19. Overall study: From T cells, B-cell-depleted T cells, or PBMCs came the material, which was cDNA or gDNA.

Some clones are missing from TCRdb's copy, which holds only in-frame ones; the method was immunoSEQ multiplex PCR. The sample includes some 330,000 clones, roughly 88% of them seen just once. This clone was detected a few times. The CDR3 runs to 14 residues. J lost 4 bases, V lost 3 bases, and 2 bases had no gene match. Germline loops: CDR1 SGDLS, CDR2 YYNGEE. This receptor was taken from a man aged 25-45 years who had recovered from COVID-19. What was sequenced was PBMCs or T cells enriched from blood (not recorded which). V is TRBV9 and J is TRBJ1-3; TRBD1 aligns across 9 bases. The CDR3 DNA sequence: TGTGCCAGCAGCGGGACAGGGGCGGGAAACACCATATATTTT. Protein sequence: CASSGTGAGNTIYF.